These T cell receptor beta chains were read from a single sample in a study of blood T cell repertoires in COVID-19. The method was immunoSEQ multiplex PCR; TCRdb's version includes in-frame clones alone and lacks a portion of them. This repertoire shows about 120,000 clones, about four fifths found once; its top ten account for 9% to 14%. Sequencing input: peripheral blood. Receptors originate from a human donor in a cohort sampled during active COVID-19. Each CDR3 is given with its conserved first and last residue. The order of the fields is clone size, D gene, J gene, V gene, CDR3 DNA, CDR3 protein. The D gene is left open where the match is weak. Clone size, where shown, is once, few, many, or a class for clones that have expanded.

abundance: few; d_gene: .; j_gene: TRBJ1-2; v_gene: TRBV19; CDR3nt: TGTGCCAGCCTCCGGGACACCTATGGCTACACCTTC; CDR3aa: CASLRDTYGYTF
abundance: .; d_gene: TRBD1; j_gene: TRBJ1-2; v_gene: TRBV14; CDR3nt: TGTGCCAGCAGCCAAGGTGGACAGGGGGCCGGCTACACCTTC; CDR3aa: CASSQGGQGAGYTF
abundance: .; d_gene: TRBD1; j_gene: TRBJ1-1; v_gene: TRBV6-2/TRBV6-3; CDR3nt: TGTGCCAGCAGTTACTCGCTGGACAGGGAGCCTTTCTTT; CDR3aa: CASSYSLDREPFF
abundance: .; d_gene: .; j_gene: TRBJ1-1; v_gene: TRBV9; CDR3nt: TGTGCCAGCAGCGTAGCTAATTCTGAGCGGCGGGACACTGAAGCTTTCTTT; CDR3aa: CASSVANSERRDTEAFF
abundance: .; d_gene: .; j_gene: TRBJ2-2; v_gene: TRBV1; CDR3nt: TGCACCAGCAGCCCGGAGACTAGCGGGGGCCTTAAGGCCACCGGGGAGCTGTTTTTT; CDR3aa: CTSSPETSGGLKATGELFF
abundance: .; d_gene: .; j_gene: TRBJ2-5; v_gene: TRBV28; CDR3nt: TGTGCCAGCAGTTCCTCAGGACAGAGGGGAGAGACCCAGTACTTC; CDR3aa: CASSSSGQRGETQYF
abundance: .; d_gene: .; j_gene: TRBJ2-1; v_gene: TRBV21-1; CDR3nt: TGTGCCAGCAGCCCCCTCAGGACAGGGAGTCGAAATGAGCAGTTCTTC; CDR3aa: CASSPLRTGSRNEQFF
abundance: .; d_gene: .; j_gene: TRBJ2-3; v_gene: TRBV6-6; CDR3nt: TGTGCCAGCAACCACCCGACAGGTTCCACAGATACGCAGTATTTT; CDR3aa: CASNHPTGSTDTQYF
abundance: .; d_gene: TRBD2; j_gene: TRBJ2-1; v_gene: TRBV29-1; CDR3nt: TGCAGCGGCACACCGACTAGCGGGGGGCTCAATGAGCAGTTCTTC; CDR3aa: CSGTPTSGGLNEQFF
abundance: few; d_gene: .; j_gene: TRBJ2-6; v_gene: TRBV6-6; CDR3nt: TGTGCCAGCAGTTACTCCCGGGCTGGGGCCAACGTCCTGACTTTC; CDR3aa: CASSYSRAGANVLTF
abundance: .; d_gene: TRBD1; j_gene: TRBJ1-1; v_gene: TRBV6-2/TRBV6-3; CDR3nt: TGTGCCAGCAGTTACCCCACGACAGGGCGAGGGAACACTGAAGCTTTCTTT; CDR3aa: CASSYPTTGRGNTEAFF
abundance: .; d_gene: .; j_gene: TRBJ1-4; v_gene: TRBV19; CDR3nt: TGTGCCAGTAGTATTAATGGGCCTTCAACTAATGAAAAACTGTTTTTT; CDR3aa: CASSINGPSTNEKLFF
abundance: .; d_gene: .; j_gene: TRBJ1-5; v_gene: TRBV6-6; CDR3nt: TGTGCCAGCAGTTACGGGGCCAATCAGCCCCAGCATTTT; CDR3aa: CASSYGANQPQHF
abundance: once; d_gene: TRBD2; j_gene: TRBJ2-1; v_gene: TRBV6-6; CDR3nt: TGTGCCAGCAGTTACGGCGGGGGTCCAGAGTACAATGAGCAGTTCTTC; CDR3aa: CASSYGGGPEYNEQFF
abundance: .; d_gene: .; j_gene: TRBJ2-2; v_gene: TRBV2; CDR3nt: TGTGCCCGCGACAGGGGTAGCGCGGGGGGGCCCGGGGAGCTGTTTTTT; CDR3aa: CARDRGSAGGPGELFF
abundance: .; d_gene: TRBD1; j_gene: TRBJ1-1; v_gene: TRBV6-5; CDR3nt: TGTGCCAGCAGCCCGACAGGGACTGAACCTGAAGCTTTCTTT; CDR3aa: CASSPTGTEPEAFF
abundance: .; d_gene: .; j_gene: TRBJ2-2; v_gene: TRBV7-6; CDR3nt: TGTGCCAGCAGCTTAGCGGGGGGGCCAAGGGAGCTGTTTTTT; CDR3aa: CASSLAGGPRELFF
abundance: .; d_gene: TRBD1; j_gene: TRBJ1-1; v_gene: TRBV3-1/TRBV3-2; CDR3nt: TGTGCCAGCAGCCAAGCCCTGACAGGGGGCGCTGAAGCTTTCTTT; CDR3aa: CASSQALTGGAEAFF
abundance: .; d_gene: .; j_gene: TRBJ2-7; v_gene: TRBV6-5; CDR3nt: TGTGCCAGCAGTTATCGGGACAAGTCCTACGAGCAGTACTTC; CDR3aa: CASSYRDKSYEQYF
abundance: .; d_gene: TRBD1; j_gene: TRBJ1-2; v_gene: TRBV27; CDR3nt: TGTGCCAGCAGTCTATTAGCCGACAGGGGTAGGCCCGACTATGGCTACACCTTC; CDR3aa: CASSLLADRGRPDYGYTF
abundance: .; d_gene: .; j_gene: TRBJ1-1; v_gene: TRBV2; CDR3nt: TGTGCCAGCAGTGAATTTACAGGGTTGAACACTGAAGCTTTCTTT; CDR3aa: CASSEFTGLNTEAFF
abundance: once; d_gene: .; j_gene: TRBJ2-6; v_gene: TRBV3-1/TRBV3-2; CDR3nt: TGTGCCAGCGGACAAACTGGGGCCAACGTCCTGACTTTC; CDR3aa: CASGQTGANVLTF
abundance: .; d_gene: TRBD2; j_gene: TRBJ2-1; v_gene: TRBV5-1; CDR3nt: TGCGCCAGCAGCTTGGTCGTGGTCGGGGGGGCCTCCTACAATGAGCAGTTCTTC; CDR3aa: CASSLVVVGGASYNEQFF
abundance: .; d_gene: .; j_gene: TRBJ2-5; v_gene: TRBV10-2; CDR3nt: TGCGCCAGCTCCGTCCAAGCCGTGGAGACCCAGTACTTC; CDR3aa: CASSVQAVETQYF
abundance: once; d_gene: .; j_gene: TRBJ2-1; v_gene: TRBV11-3; CDR3nt: TGTGCCAGCAGCCCGCAGGGGCGGTACAATGAGCAGTTCTTC; CDR3aa: CASSPQGRYNEQFF
abundance: few; d_gene: .; j_gene: TRBJ2-7; v_gene: TRBV20-1; CDR3nt: TGCAGTGCTGGCCCTGGCCACGAGCAGTACTTC; CDR3aa: CSAGPGHEQYF
abundance: .; d_gene: .; j_gene: TRBJ2-1; v_gene: TRBV6-2/TRBV6-3; CDR3nt: TGTGCCAGCAGTTATTCTCAAACAATTGAGCAGTTCTTC; CDR3aa: CASSYSQTIEQFF
abundance: .; d_gene: .; j_gene: TRBJ2-5; v_gene: TRBV7-9; CDR3nt: TGTGCCAGCAGCCAGGTCAGGGCGCGGGAGACCCAGTACTTC; CDR3aa: CASSQVRARETQYF
abundance: .; d_gene: .; j_gene: TRBJ2-7; v_gene: TRBV6-1; CDR3nt: TGTGCCAGCAGTGAAGAACCCCGCGGGGTAGTGTCTTTTAGGTACTTC; CDR3aa: CASSEEPRGVVSFRYF
abundance: .; d_gene: .; j_gene: TRBJ1-1; v_gene: TRBV19; CDR3nt: TGTGCCAGTAGTATTTTTAGCACCATGAACACTGAAGCTTTCTTT; CDR3aa: CASSIFSTMNTEAFF
abundance: .; d_gene: TRBD1; j_gene: TRBJ1-1; v_gene: TRBV28; CDR3nt: TGTGTCAGCAGTCTAAGACAGGGGAGGACTGAAGCTTTCTTT; CDR3aa: CVSSLRQGRTEAFF
abundance: .; d_gene: .; j_gene: TRBJ2-1; v_gene: TRBV29-1; CDR3nt: TGCAGCGTTGTTGTGGGGGCGAGCTCCTACAATGAGCAGTTCTTC; CDR3aa: CSVVVGASSYNEQFF
abundance: .; d_gene: .; j_gene: TRBJ2-5; v_gene: TRBV7-9; CDR3nt: TGTGCCAGCAATTGGGGCGGGGTCGGGTCCCAAGAGACCCAGTACTTC; CDR3aa: CASNWGGVGSQETQYF
abundance: many; d_gene: .; j_gene: TRBJ2-3; v_gene: TRBV6-1; CDR3nt: TGTGCCAGCAGTGAATTTTTTGACAGCTTCACAGATACGCAGTATTTT; CDR3aa: CASSEFFDSFTDTQYF
abundance: .; d_gene: TRBD1; j_gene: TRBJ1-1; v_gene: TRBV4-1; CDR3nt: TGCGCCAGCAGCCAAGATCCCGTGGACAGGGGGCAATACACTGAAGCTTTCTTT; CDR3aa: CASSQDPVDRGQYTEAFF
abundance: .; d_gene: TRBD1; j_gene: TRBJ2-5; v_gene: TRBV7-2; CDR3nt: TGTGCCAGCAGCTCCGGACAGGGGAGCCAAGAGACCCAGTACTTC; CDR3aa: CASSSGQGSQETQYF
abundance: few; d_gene: TRBD1; j_gene: TRBJ1-5; v_gene: TRBV3-1/TRBV3-2; CDR3nt: TGTGCCAGCATCCCGGGACAGCCGAATCAGCCCCAGCATTTT; CDR3aa: CASIPGQPNQPQHF
abundance: .; d_gene: TRBD2; j_gene: TRBJ2-1; v_gene: TRBV19; CDR3nt: TGTGCCAGTAGTATGTTCCTAGCGGGGTCAGATGAGCAGTTCTTC; CDR3aa: CASSMFLAGSDEQFF
abundance: .; d_gene: .; j_gene: TRBJ1-3; v_gene: TRBV2; CDR3nt: TGTGCCAGCAGTGCCCCCGCAGGGCCAACCCTCTCTGGAAACACCATATATTTT; CDR3aa: CASSAPAGPTLSGNTIYF
abundance: .; d_gene: .; j_gene: TRBJ2-3; v_gene: TRBV27; CDR3nt: TGTGCCAGCAGTTTAAGGGAGACAGGAGATACGCAGTATTTT; CDR3aa: CASSLRETGDTQYF
abundance: .; d_gene: TRBD1; j_gene: TRBJ1-3; v_gene: TRBV6-1; CDR3nt: TGTGCCAGCAGTGCCCCAGGGACAGGGAGCTCTGGAAACACCATATATTTT; CDR3aa: CASSAPGTGSSGNTIYF
abundance: once; d_gene: TRBD1; j_gene: TRBJ2-5; v_gene: TRBV7-8; CDR3nt: TGTGCCAGCAGCAGGACCGGGACAGGGCAAGAGACCCAGTACTTC; CDR3aa: CASSRTGTGQETQYF
abundance: few; d_gene: TRBD1; j_gene: TRBJ1-5; v_gene: TRBV6-2/TRBV6-3; CDR3nt: TGTGCCAGCAGCTTCGGACAGGGTAGCAATCAGCCCCAGCATTTT; CDR3aa: CASSFGQGSNQPQHF
abundance: .; d_gene: TRBD2; j_gene: TRBJ2-5; v_gene: TRBV4-1; CDR3nt: TGCGCCAGCAGCCCTGCGGGGGGACAAGAGACCCAGTACTTC; CDR3aa: CASSPAGGQETQYF
abundance: few; d_gene: .; j_gene: TRBJ1-5; v_gene: TRBV19; CDR3nt: TGTGCCAGTAGCGCGGACTCCAGCAATCAGCCCCAGCATTTT; CDR3aa: CASSADSSNQPQHF
abundance: .; d_gene: TRBD1; j_gene: TRBJ2-2; v_gene: TRBV7-2; CDR3nt: TGTGCCAGCAGCTTAGGTTTAGCCAGGGGGCCGCGGGGCACCGGGGAGCTGTTTTTT; CDR3aa: CASSLGLARGPRGTGELFF
abundance: .; d_gene: TRBD2; j_gene: TRBJ2-1; v_gene: TRBV7-2; CDR3nt: TGTGCAGTGGGGGGGACCCGATACAATGAGCAGTTCTTC; CDR3aa: CAVGGTRYNEQFF
abundance: .; d_gene: .; j_gene: TRBJ2-1; v_gene: TRBV29-1; CDR3nt: TGCAGCGTTGGGGGGAGGCCTTGGGAAATCTACAATGAGCAGTTCTTC; CDR3aa: CSVGGRPWEIYNEQFF
abundance: .; d_gene: .; j_gene: TRBJ2-5; v_gene: TRBV6-5; CDR3nt: TGTGCCAGCAGTTACGCGGGCCAAGCTTGGGAGACCCAGTACTTC; CDR3aa: CASSYAGQAWETQYF
abundance: .; d_gene: TRBD1; j_gene: TRBJ2-1; v_gene: TRBV5-8; CDR3nt: TGTGCCAGCAGCTTGGGGACAGGGGTTATTATTGAGCAGTTCTTC; CDR3aa: CASSLGTGVIIEQFF
abundance: .; d_gene: TRBD2; j_gene: TRBJ2-7; v_gene: TRBV28; CDR3nt: TGTGCCAGCAGGGGGGGGGAAAGCGAGCAGTACTTC; CDR3aa: CASRGGESEQYF
abundance: few; d_gene: TRBD2; j_gene: TRBJ2-7; v_gene: TRBV3-1/TRBV3-2; CDR3nt: TGTGCCAGCAGCCATATTAGCGGGGGGACCCAATACGAGCAGTACTTC; CDR3aa: CASSHISGGTQYEQYF
abundance: .; d_gene: .; j_gene: TRBJ1-5; v_gene: TRBV6-5; CDR3nt: TGTGCCAGCCGCCTCTCACGGGATAGCAATCAGCCCCAGCATTTT; CDR3aa: CASRLSRDSNQPQHF
abundance: .; d_gene: TRBD1; j_gene: TRBJ1-5; v_gene: TRBV2; CDR3nt: TGTGCCAGCAGCAGGGGGTTAGTGGAAAATCAGCCCCAGCATTTT; CDR3aa: CASSRGLVENQPQHF